This entry lists 23 T cell receptor beta chains sequenced from one sample in a study of control samples from healthy donors and cancer patients. Produced via immunoSEQ multiplex PCR; TCRdb's table is partial and in-frame only. Of 100,000 to 150,000 clones in the sample, around 87% were seen once. Sequences were obtained from blood. All receptors come from a man aged 55-75 years in good health.

This chain links TRBV7-9 with TRBJ2-3; TRBD2 aligns across 12 bases. V was clipped by 6 bases and J by 3 bases; unmatched bases: 7. Germline V gene sequence: CDR1 SEHNR, CDR2 FQNEAQ (reference sequence). The CDR3 runs 16 residues. The CDR3 nucleotides read TGTGCCAGCAGTTTTCTAGCGGGGGGGCCAACAGATACGCAGTATTTT. It codes for CASSFLAGGPTDTQYF.

V and J are TRBV9 and TRBJ2-1; the D gene is possibly TRBD2 (6 bases). V was clipped by 4 bases and J by 7 bases, with 15 bases between them. The germline CDR1 and CDR2 sequences are SGDLS and YYNGEE. This CDR3 spans 14 amino acids. For the CDR3, the DNA is TGTGCCAGCAGCCCCGAAGGTGGGGGGAATGAGCAGTTCTTC. Amino acids: CASSPEGGGNEQFF. Full variable domain (missing parts from reference TRBV9 and TRBJ2-1): DSGVTQTPKHLITATGQRVTLRCSPRSGDLSVYWYQQSLDQGLQFLIQYYNGEERAKGNILERFSAQQFPDLHSELNLSSLELGDSALYFCASSPEGGGNEQFFGPGTRLTVL.

A few counts support this clone. In nucleotides, the CDR3 is TGTGCCAGTAGTATAAGACCGTTCTCTGGAAACACCATATATTTT. It encodes CASSIRPFSGNTIYF. V gene TRBV19 combines with J gene TRBJ1-3; D gene ambiguous. There are 15 residues in the CDR3. Trimming removed 2 bases from V and 0 bases from J, with 8 bases in between. Germline lookup yields CDR1 LNHDA and CDR2 SQIVND (reference sequence).

The V call is TRBV19, the J call TRBJ2-1; possibly TRBD1 for D (5 bases). The germline V gene has CDR1 LNHDA and CDR2 SQIVND (reference sequence). There are 14 residues in the CDR3. The V end was cut by 6 bases, the J end by 3 bases, with 12 bases between. In DNA, the CDR3 is TGTGCCAGTAGGTTTCAGGGAATCTACAATGAGCAGTTCTTC. It codes for CASRFQGIYNEQFF.

The chain carries TRBV5-1 and TRBJ2-6; unclear D gene. V lost 0 bases, J lost 0 bases, and 7 bases lay in between. Germline V gene lookup returns CDR1 SGHRS and CDR2 YFSETQ. The CDR3 spans 16 residues. As DNA, the CDR3 is TGCGCCAGCAGCTTGGACAGCGCCTCTGGGGCCAACGTCCTGACTTTC. Its protein product is CASSLDSASGANVLTF.

The chain uses TRBV5-1 and TRBJ1-1; D unclear. Germline V gives CDR1 SGHRS, CDR2 YFSETQ. V was pared by 1 base and J by 7 bases, with 11 bases between. The CDR3 is made up of 13 amino acids. CDR3 in amino acids: CASSLRDNGEAFF. For the CDR3, the DNA is TGCGCCAGCAGCTTGCGCGACAACGGTGAAGCTTTCTTT.

CDR3 coding DNA: TGTGCCAGCAGCCAATGGTCCCTTGGAGAGCAGTACTTC. This translates into CASSQWSLGEQYF. This chain connects TRBV14 to TRBJ2-7; D call uncertain. The CDR3 runs to 13 residues. The V end lost 2 bases, the J end lost 7 bases, and 12 bases lay between the germline ends. From germline, CDR1 is SGHDN and CDR2 FVKESK.

The chain links TRBV27 to TRBJ1-2; possibly TRBD1 for D (6 bases). Germline V lookup: CDR1 MNHEY, CDR2 SMNVEV (reference sequence). The V end was cut by 2 bases, the J end by 6 bases, with 13 bases between. This CDR3 has 14 amino acids. The CDR3 loop reads CASSLGTGQNGYTF. The CDR3 DNA reads as TGTGCCAGCAGTTTAGGTACGGGACAAAATGGCTACACCTTC.

V and J are TRBV3-1 (or the pseudogene TRBV3-2) and TRBJ1-2; D call uncertain. This CDR3 region has 15 residues. Trimming removed 1 base from V and 4 bases from J, with 13 bases in between. Germline CDR1 is LGHDT and CDR2 is YNNKEL (reference sequence). The DNA for the CDR3 is TGTGCCAGCAGCCAAGCCGGCAGTAGTACCTATGGCTACACCTTC. As protein: CASSQAGSSTYGYTF.

The chain employs TRBV4-3 and TRBJ1-1; D is undetermined. Germline assignment: CDR1 LGHNA and CDR2 YSLEER. This CDR3 comprises 15 residues. V dropped 0 bases and J dropped 1 base, with 9 bases sitting between them. The CDR3 loop reads CASSQDVNRNTEAFF. In DNA, the CDR3 is TGCGCCAGCAGCCAAGATGTAAACCGGAACACTGAAGCTTTCTTT.

This sequence joins TRBV7-2 and TRBJ1-4; TRBD1 might be the D (6 bases). The V gene's germline CDR1 is SGHTA and CDR2 FQGNSA. V was trimmed by 3 bases and J by 5 bases, leaving 19 bases between them. This CDR3 contains 17 residues. The CDR3 DNA follows: TGTGCCAGCAGCTTTCTCATACCCAGGGGCCGAAATGAAAAACTGTTTTTT. Translation gives CASSFLIPRGRNEKLFF.

The rearrangement links TRBV5-1 to TRBJ2-1; no reliable D call. V lost 0 bases to trimming and J lost 4 bases, with 8 bases between them. Germline V gives CDR1 SGHRS, CDR2 YFSETQ. The CDR3 covers 14 residues. The CDR3 is CASSLGGVYNEQFF. The DNA of the CDR3 is TGCGCCAGCAGCTTGGGAGGAGTGTACAATGAGCAGTTCTTC.

The V call is TRBV6-5, the J call TRBJ1-6, with 10 bases matching TRBD1. The CDR3 contains 16 residues. V was pared by 2 bases and J by 8 bases, with 6 bases of the junction left unmatched. Germline CDR1 and CDR2: MNHEY and SVGAGI. The CDR3 sequence is CASSYTDRGLDSPLHF. CDR3 bases: TGTGCCAGCAGTTACACCGACAGGGGGCTCGATTCACCCCTCCACTTT.

Written as DNA, the CDR3 is TGTGCCAGCAGTTCCGGGACAGGGCGCGGAAACACCATATATTTT. This encodes CASSSGTGRGNTIYF. The chain carries TRBV7-9 and TRBJ1-3; TRBD1 matches 9 bases. There are 15 residues in the CDR3. V shed 6 bases, J shed 4 bases, and the junction held 7 bases outside the gene matches. From germline, CDR1 is SEHNR and CDR2 FQNEAQ (reference sequence).

The chain has TRBV5-5 and TRBJ2-1; D is perhaps TRBD1 or TRBD2 (5 bases each). CDR3 length equals 17 residues. The ends were cut back, 1 base at V and 6 bases at J, with 20 bases in the middle. The V gene's germline CDR1 is SGHKS and CDR2 YYEKEE (reference sequence). CDR3 in DNA: TGTGCCAGCAGCTTGATAAAGGTTGAGGGGCTGATCAATGAGCAGTTCTTC. Its translation is CASSLIKVEGLINEQFF. The full variable domain, with the rest looked up from reference TRBV5-5 and TRBJ2-1, is DAGVTQSPTHLIKTRGQQVTLRCSPISGHKSVSWYQQVLGQGPQFIFQYYEKEERGRGNFPDRFSARQFPNYSSELNVNALLLGDSALYLCASSLIKVEGLINEQFFGPGTRLTVL.

For this clone: In the same sample, other DNA sequences code for this CDR3. This chain links TRBV5-1 with TRBJ1-3, with D hard to call. The V gene's germline CDR1 is SGHRS and CDR2 YFSETQ. The CDR3 sequence is 14 residues long. V lost 0 bases and J lost 0, with 4 bases in between. CDR3: CASSLDGSGNTIYF. CDR3 sequence (DNA): TGCGCCAGCAGCTTGGATGGCTCTGGAAACACCATATATTTT. The full variable domain, rest sourced from reference TRBV5-1 and TRBJ1-3, is KAGVTQTPRYLIKTRGQQVTLSCSPISGHRSVSWYQQTPGQGLQFLFEYFSETQRNKGNFPGRFSGRQFSNSRSEMNVSTLELGDSALYLCASSLDGSGNTIYFGEGSWLTVV.

This clone was recorded only once. The CDR3 sequence is CASSLDFFSPLHF. CDR3 bases: TGTGCCAGCAGCTTGGACTTTTTTTCACCCCTCCACTTT. The J gene is TRBJ1-6, the V gene TRBV11-2; D uncertain. The germline CDR1 and CDR2 sequences are SGHAT and FQNNGV. This CDR3 is 13 amino acids long. V was cut by 3 bases and J by 9 bases, with 9 bases left in between. Based on the CDR3 plus reference TRBV11-2 and TRBJ1-6, the full variable domain is EAGVAQSPRYKIIEKRQSVAFWCNPISGHATLYWYQQILGQGPKLLIQFQNNGVVDDSQLPKDRFSAERLKGVDSTLKIQPAKLEDSAVYLCASSLDFFSPLHFGNGTRLTVT.

This clone appeared a single time. The rearrangement joins TRBV28 to TRBJ1-2, with D possibly matching TRBD1 (5 bases). V dropped 4 bases and J dropped 8 bases, with 14 bases sitting between them. CDR3 length: 13 amino acids. CDR1 and CDR2 from the germline V gene are MDHEN and SYDVKM. The CDR3 is CASSSLPGGGYTF. The CDR3 DNA is TGTGCCAGCAGTTCCCTCCCGGGGGGAGGCTACACCTTC.

The chain carries TRBV7-9 and TRBJ2-7; the D gene is possibly TRBD2 (7 bases). The V and J ends lost 5 bases and 2 bases respectively, with 13 bases between them. Looked up from germline, CDR1 is SEHNR and CDR2 is FQNEAQ (reference sequence). The CDR3 consists of 14 residues. In DNA, the CDR3 is TGTGCCAGCAGCCCCTCGGGGGGCGCCTACGAGCAGTACTTC. Protein sequence: CASSPSGGAYEQYF.

The chain recombines TRBV6-5 with TRBJ1-1; 7 bases are shared with TRBD1. Germline V lookup: CDR1 MNHEY, CDR2 SVGAGI. V lost 8 bases to trimming and J lost 0 bases; unmatched junction nucleotides: 6. This CDR3 region has 14 residues. The CDR3 sequence: CASLNRGMNTEAFF. In DNA, the CDR3 is TGTGCCAGCCTAAACAGGGGCATGAACACTGAAGCTTTCTTT.

The CDR3 here is CATSDPVGGGTGANVLTF. CDR3 nucleotide sequence: TGTGCCACCAGTGATCCTGTTGGGGGGGGAACTGGGGCCAACGTCCTGACTTTC. V is TRBV24-1 and J is TRBJ2-6; TRBD2 aligns across 7 bases. V was clipped by 3 bases and J by 2 bases; unmatched bases: 9. CDR3 length: 18 residues. Germline V gene data show CDR1 as KGHDR and CDR2 as SFDVKD.

The CDR3 loop reads CASSEPSSAMNTEAFF. In DNA, the CDR3 is TGCGCCAGCAGTGAGCCCTCCTCAGCAATGAACACTGAAGCTTTCTTT. The chain couples TRBV10-2 to TRBJ1-1; D not resolved. The CDR3 runs to 16 residues. The ends were cut back, 2 bases at V and 0 bases at J, with 13 bases in the middle. Germline CDR1 WSHSY, CDR2 SAAADI.

The chain is built from TRBV12-3 or TRBV12-4 and TRBJ2-7; D remains ambiguous. Trimming took 5 bases from V and 4 from J, leaving 9 bases between them. CDR3 length: 12 residues. CDR3 in amino acids: CASSIGTYEQYF. Here the CDR3 DNA reads TGTGCCAGCAGTATCGGAACTTACGAGCAGTACTTC.